The text below deals with one TCR beta chain. Its cognate antigen has yet to be identified. No qualities accompany the bases; no much larger clone lies one base away. The V end gives up 0 bases and the J end 4 bases, leaving 6 bases in the junction not matched to a gene. The germline V gene provides CDR1 SGDLS and CDR2 YYNGEE. The CDR3 runs 16 amino acids, cysteine and phenylalanine included. Kept here is only the CDR3 DNA, which spans 48 bases and is read in frame from base 1. These data come from a study of cytomegalovirus exposure and HLA in healthy donors (dated by TCRdb to 2016 to 2017). About the full investigation: An earlier analysis of approximately 550 of the donors reported more than 250 Gb of sequence data and some 120 million unique TCR beta sequences from 190 million or so T cells. Roughly 300 gigabases of sequencing data and 70 million to 100 million unique TCR sequences were included in an early release covering about 600 HLA-typed donors. Among the roughly 380 genotyped donors, about 85% belonged to the genetic ancestry cluster associated with self-reported Caucasian donors. The study aimed to test whether signatures of past pathogen exposure could be identified by cataloging public T cell receptors. The study used immunosequencing to profile the T cell repertoires of hundreds of subjects and linked those repertoires to cytomegalovirus serostatus. In addition to the first cohort of 666 subjects, a separate validation cohort of approximately 130 different subjects was used. High-throughput TCR immunosequencing, statistical association of individual TCRs with disease status, and machine learning were combined to predict cytomegalovirus infection status. A later analysis re-analyzed previously published TCR beta repertoires from 650 to 800 donors and added high-resolution HLA genotyping to study TCR occurrence patterns. The later analysis used no new phenotypic data to find candidate immune exposures, relying instead on TCR beta sequences and their occurrence across donors. An earlier analysis of 450 to 750 of the donors used high-throughput TCR beta sequencing to judge whether each TCR beta V gene segment behaved as functional or pseudogenic. Donor age, sex, ethnicity and CMV serostatus were collected together with the repertoire data. A later genetic analysis used genome-wide SNP genotypes for about three fifths of the 666 donors, treating that subset as a discovery cohort. Every discovery cohort repertoire had been produced on one sequencing platform. Both class I and class II loci were covered by HLA typing, at four-digit resolution. The number of donors typed differed by locus, with roughly 620-630 for A, B, C, DRB1 and DQB1, 522 for DQA1, nearly 610 for DPA1, and about 450 for DPB1. Because of strong linkage in the cohort, a handful of DR-DQ haplotypes were treated as single units for association and clustering. Among over 350 genotyped donors of the cohort, an average of approximately 240,000 unique TCR beta nucleotide sequences were sequenced per donor, roughly a sixth of them non-productive.

The library was made by the immunoSEQ multiplex PCR assay. For the multiplex PCR, a mixture combining 60 forward primers for TCR Vbeta segments and 13 reverse primers for TCR Jbeta segments was used. The CDR3 region of rearranged TCR beta genes was amplified from genomic DNA with a multiplex PCR assay. Amplified TCR beta libraries were sequenced as 87-base-pair reads on the Illumina HiSeq System. Concerning the study's data processing: Across the 600 to 700 repertoires, a later analysis counted 80 million or so unique TCR beta chains, some 11 million of which were shared by at least two donors. Raw reads were error-corrected and collapsed into unique sequences with a nearest-neighbor algorithm that merged closely related sequences to remove PCR and sequencing errors. V, D and J gene segments were assigned by aligning CDR3 sequences to IMGT reference sequences. Each retained sequence needed at least a six-nucleotide match to both a V gene segment and a J gene segment. A rearrangement was called productive if the CDR3 had no stop codons and remained in frame with V and J, and every other rearrangement was called non-productive. CDR3 was defined according to IMGT convention as the region running from the second conserved V-encoded cysteine to the conserved J-encoded phenylalanine. The earlier analysis of about 610 of the donors excluded any sequence lacking an unambiguous match to a single V gene segment. In an earlier analysis of some 590 of the donors, V segments were called functional above 56.7% productive rearrangements and were called segregating when the between-donor standard deviation exceeded 5%. A statistical classification framework was built for diagnosing cytomegalovirus status from the catalog of TCR beta chain sequences. In a later analysis, V and J genes were assigned by comparing TCR nucleotide sequences against IMGT/GENE-DB human TR gene sequences. Using the TCRdist pipeline, a later analysis assigned CDR3 sequences along with most-parsimonious VDJ recombination scenarios. In a later analysis, each TCR beta chain was defined by its CDR3 amino acid sequence together with its V-gene family, and reads lacking a unique V-gene family were excluded. In a later analysis, fewer than 650 highly shared, low-generation-probability nucleotide sequences were removed to address suspected cross-contamination and a sequencing artifact. In a later analysis, a clonal expansion index was calculated for each public chain from normalized within-repertoire ranks of inferred template counts. Generation probabilities in a later analysis came from a VDJ recombination model fitted to out-of-frame rearrangements, and those results were checked against IGoR. In a later analysis, TCR-TCR, TCR-HLA and TCR-CMV co-occurrence was scored with hypergeometric tests, and a repertoire-size bias correction was applied to TCR pairs. A later analysis estimated false discovery rates by permuting HLA or CMV assignments 20 times. In a later analysis, co-occurring TCRs were grouped using DBSCAN, with TCRdist sequence similarity added in when clustering inside HLA-allele-positive subsets. Co-occurrence clustering excluded repertoires with fewer than 30,000 or more than 120,000 public chains, plus five with anomalous nucleotide sharing. TCRdb took this table from immuneACCESS and kept in-frame rearrangements with V and J called. Such tables lack part of the clones; where checked against another copy, unresolved V genes explain under half of the gap, and the rest is unexplained. The D gene and trimming were derived from the DNA, and the V and J assignments and clone size from that table. For this sample there are 200,000 to 250,000 clones; more than 75% appear just once. The top ten constitute around 4% of the sample.

Results and caveats for the whole study, not just this receptor: The presence/absence analyses assumed that sequencing depth was roughly uniform across donors, and that assumption may not be true. According to the authors, the approach could potentially be generalized to other disease states and immunological phenotypes. When HLA alleles, especially DR and DQ, strongly co-occurred, attributing TCR associations to individual alleles was difficult. In a later genetic analysis, fewer N-insertions in productive TCRs were reported among donors in an Asian-associated ancestry cluster than the approximately 630-donor mean. A later analysis found that TCR association rates varied across HLA loci, with DRB1 alleles showing the most associated TCRs and HLA-C alleles the fewest. In vitro tests confirmed that three of the cytomegalovirus-associated TCR beta chains recognize cytomegalovirus antigens. A group of highly shared sequence variants was considered likely to be a technical artifact of the sequencing pipeline. A further reported finding was that TCR beta sequences accurately predicted the HLA-A and HLA-B alleles for most subjects in the first cohort. The study gave a list of about 160 TCR beta chains associated with cytomegalovirus. Correlated functional status among segregating V segments might reflect linkage disequilibrium, but an unknown experimental factor could not be ruled out. The earlier analysis of approximately 560 of the donors excluded seventeen rarely observed V segments, including chromosome 9 orphons, because counts were too low. According to a later analysis, most CMV-associated TCR beta chains appeared to be HLA-restricted, and the HLA associations seemed to be driven largely by CMV exposure. This cohort had only TCR beta chains sequenced, and the lack of alpha or paired-chain data limited which features could be detected. Because the 87-base-pair reads could not distinguish some IMGT-functional V segments, including TRBV6-2 and TRBV6-3, those segments were excluded. In both the original and validation cohorts, the classifier was reported to diagnose cytomegalovirus status with high specificity and sensitivity. A later genetic analysis associated a missense DCLRE1C variant with V-gene and J-gene trimming of TCR beta chains, and an independent cohort replicated the association. According to a later analysis, parvovirus B19, influenza, CMV and Epstein-Barr virus appeared linked to several top co-occurrence clusters. CMV serostatus was the only immune exposure information available for the cohort. A later analysis found that HLA-associated TCR beta chains were more clonally expanded and had lower generation probabilities than equally common non-associated chains. At a false discovery rate of 0.05, a later analysis linked approximately 18,000 TCR beta sequences to specific HLA alleles. HLA typing was unavailable for some donors at each locus, so association tests used only the typed subset. Broadly in line with IMGT annotations, most TCR beta V segments showed up in productive rearrangements about 87% or about 30% of the time in an earlier analysis of roughly 590 of the donors. While some public TCRs were present in many individuals, most TCR sequences turned up only very rarely across donors.

The cohort consisted of 600 or so healthy bone marrow donors. At the time of sampling, every cohort member was nominally healthy, though immune exposures that went unrecorded were likely present. The donor tested CMV seronegative, placing the donor among the 350 to 400 seronegative members of the cohort. A peripheral blood sample was provided by each donor, and peripheral blood mononuclear cells were used for TCR beta sequencing. The Qiagen DNeasy Blood Extraction Kit was used to extract genomic DNA from the blood cell samples. The chain uses TRBV9 and TRBJ2-2, with TRBD1 matching 7 junction bases. Sequenced: PBMCs. The sequence was obtained from a male donor in good health and CMV-seronegative. The CDR3 protein: CASSVAGQTTTGELFF. The DNA reads as follows: TGTGCCAGCAGCGTAGCGGGACAGACCACCACCGGGGAGCTGTTTTTT.